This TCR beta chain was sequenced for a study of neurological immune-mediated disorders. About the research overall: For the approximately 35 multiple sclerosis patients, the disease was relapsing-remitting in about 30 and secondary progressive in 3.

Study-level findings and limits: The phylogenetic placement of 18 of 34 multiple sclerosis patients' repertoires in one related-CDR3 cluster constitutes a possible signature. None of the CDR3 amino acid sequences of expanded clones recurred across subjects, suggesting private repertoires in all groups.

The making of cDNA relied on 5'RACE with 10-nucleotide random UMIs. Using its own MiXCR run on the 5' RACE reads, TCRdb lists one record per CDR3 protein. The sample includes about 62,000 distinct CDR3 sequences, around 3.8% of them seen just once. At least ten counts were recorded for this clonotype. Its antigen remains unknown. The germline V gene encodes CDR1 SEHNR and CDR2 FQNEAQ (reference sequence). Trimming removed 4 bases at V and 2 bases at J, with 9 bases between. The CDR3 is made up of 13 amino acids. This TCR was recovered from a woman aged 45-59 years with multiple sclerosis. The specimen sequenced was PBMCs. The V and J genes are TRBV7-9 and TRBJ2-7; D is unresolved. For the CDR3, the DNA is TGTGCCAGCAGCTCGTCCAAGCCCTACGAGCAGTACTTC. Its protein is CASSSSKPYEQYF.